This note documents a single T cell receptor beta chain sequence. As yet, its antigen is unknown. V dropped 4 bases and J dropped 5 bases, with 20 bases sitting between them. The CDR3 spans 15 residues. Germline CDR1 and CDR2: SQVTM and ANQGSEA. These data are taken from a study of post-analysis software for immune sequencing data. Across the whole study: Disease trajectories encompassed relapsing-remitting, secondary progressive and progressive-relapsing multiple sclerosis.

The TCR beta cDNA libraries carried unique molecular identifiers. Using its own MiXCR run on the PCR reads, TCRdb lists one record per CDR3 protein. Among 350,000 to 500,000 distinct CDR3 sequences listed, over 30% were seen once. General observations from the study: Controls had lower frequencies than patients of about 5 TRBV segments, which included TRBV5-6, TRBV5-1 and TRBV20-1.

The chain recombines TRBV29-1 with TRBJ1-2; D is uncertain. The receptor comes from a girl aged 2 to 9 with multiple sclerosis. Sequencing was carried out using blood. CDR3 DNA: TGCAGCGTTGGCGGCGGTAGAGGACGGGTGTATGGCTACACCTTC. This gives the protein CSVGGGRGRVYGYTF.